This record covers a single T cell receptor (beta chain). Antigen specificity is unknown. The data originate from a study of Tregs in tolerant kidney transplant recipients. Germline assignment: CDR1 MGHRA and CDR2 YSYEKL. Trimming took 0 bases from V and 5 from J, leaving 8 bases between them. CDR3 length equals 13 residues. Sequenced by immunoSEQ multiplex PCR; TCRdb stores in-frame clones only, minus some. The sample consists of under 100,000 clones, around nine tenths of them appearing once. General study findings and limits: This study did not directly address biological reproducibility.

The origin of this receptor is a human donor in good health. Input material: CD8+ T cells from blood. This chain uses TRBV4-1 with TRBJ2-7; D may be TRBD2 (5 bases). Here the CDR3 reads CASSQDLEDEQYF. The CDR3 region has the DNA TGCGCCAGCAGCCAAGATCTGGAGGACGAGCAGTACTTC.